Below are 8 T cell receptor beta chains sequenced from a single sample in a study of blood T cell repertoires in COVID-19. Libraries were prepared by immunoSEQ multiplex PCR; TCRdb keeps only in-frame clonotypes and omits some of them. The table has about 200,000 clones, about 86% seen once. Sequencing used peripheral blood. All receptors come from a woman aged 50 to 60 with acute or convalescent COVID-19.

V usage is TRBV5-4 and J usage is TRBJ2-1; 11 nucleotides align to TRBD2. Germline V gene sequence: CDR1 SGHNT, CDR2 YYREEE (reference sequence). This CDR3 comprises 16 residues. J gave up 7 bases and V 0 bases, and 6 bases lay outside the gene matches. The CDR3 DNA follows: TGTGCCAGCAGCTTGGCGACTAGCGGGAACCTGAATGAGCAGTTCTTC. As protein: CASSLATSGNLNEQFF.

The count of this clone is one. V is TRBV27 and J is TRBJ1-1, with a weak D call TRBD1 (5 bases). CDR1 is MNHEY, CDR2 SMNVEV, per germline (reference sequence). Trimming took off 3 bases at V and 8 bases at J, with 10 bases between the two ends. CDR3 length equals 12 residues. CDR3 protein: CASSFYPGEAFF. CDR3 nucleotide sequence: TGTGCCAGCAGTTTCTACCCAGGGGAAGCTTTCTTT.

The chain recombines TRBV24-1 with TRBJ2-3, with a weak D call TRBD2 (5 bases). The CDR3 consists of 14 residues. Looked up from germline, CDR1 is KGHDR and CDR2 is SFDVKD. Trimming took off 7 bases at V and 3 bases at J, with 13 bases between the two ends. CDR3 in DNA: TGTGCCACCAGAGGAGGCAGAGGGACAGATACGCAGTATTTT. Amino acid sequence: CATRGGRGTDTQYF.

The chain employs TRBV18 and TRBJ1-5; D not resolved. The CDR3 contains 15 residues. Per the germline V gene, CDR1 is KGHSH and CDR2 is LQKENI. V lost 5 bases and J lost 0, with 11 bases in between. Written as DNA, the CDR3 is TGTGCCAGCTCAGAGGAGCCCTATAGCAATCAGCCCCAGCATTTT. Its translation: CASSEEPYSNQPQHF.

This clone was seen a single time. The chain links TRBV19 to TRBJ1-2; D remains ambiguous. The length of the CDR3 is 13 residues. With 10 bases removed from V and 0 bases from J, the gap between germline ends came to 12 bases. Germline CDR1 is LNHDA and CDR2 is SQIVND (reference sequence). Here the CDR3 reads CATRQETNYGYTF. The CDR3 bases are TGTGCCACTCGGCAGGAAACTAACTATGGCTACACCTTC. The full variable domain, in which reference TRBV19 and TRBJ1-2 provide the parts outside the CDR3, is DGGITQSPKYLFRKEGQNVTLSCEQNLNHDAMYWYRQDPGQGLRLIYYSQIVNDFQKGDIAEGYSVSREKKESFPLTVTSAQKNPTAFYLCATRQETNYGYTFGSGTRLTVV.

This clone was seen only a few times. The gene calls are TRBV27 and TRBJ2-3; 9 nucleotides match TRBD2. The CDR3 consists of 14 residues. Germline V CDR1 and CDR2: MNHEY, SMNVEV (reference sequence). V shed 7 bases, J shed 1 base, and the junction held 3 bases outside the gene matches. The CDR3 loop reads CASTIAGGTDTQYF. As DNA, the CDR3 is TGTGCCAGCACAATAGCGGGAGGCACAGATACGCAGTATTTT.

The chain carries TRBV5-6 and TRBJ1-3; possibly TRBD1 for D (6 bases). The CDR3 consists of 15 residues. Germline V lookup: CDR1 SGHDT, CDR2 YYEEEE. Trimming took off 2 bases at V and 3 bases at J, with 12 bases between the two ends. This CDR3 reads CASSLYYRVGNTIYF. The CDR3, as DNA: TGTGCCAGCAGCTTATACTACAGGGTTGGAAACACCATATATTTT.

The chain joins TRBV19 to TRBJ1-5, with D unresolved. Germline V gene lookup returns CDR1 LNHDA and CDR2 SQIVND (reference sequence). The ends were cut back, 3 bases at V and 0 bases at J, with 9 bases in the middle. The CDR3 length is 15 residues. For the CDR3, the DNA is TGTGCCAGTAGTATGGAGGGATATAGCAATCAGCCCCAGCATTTT. This gives the protein CASSMEGYSNQPQHF.